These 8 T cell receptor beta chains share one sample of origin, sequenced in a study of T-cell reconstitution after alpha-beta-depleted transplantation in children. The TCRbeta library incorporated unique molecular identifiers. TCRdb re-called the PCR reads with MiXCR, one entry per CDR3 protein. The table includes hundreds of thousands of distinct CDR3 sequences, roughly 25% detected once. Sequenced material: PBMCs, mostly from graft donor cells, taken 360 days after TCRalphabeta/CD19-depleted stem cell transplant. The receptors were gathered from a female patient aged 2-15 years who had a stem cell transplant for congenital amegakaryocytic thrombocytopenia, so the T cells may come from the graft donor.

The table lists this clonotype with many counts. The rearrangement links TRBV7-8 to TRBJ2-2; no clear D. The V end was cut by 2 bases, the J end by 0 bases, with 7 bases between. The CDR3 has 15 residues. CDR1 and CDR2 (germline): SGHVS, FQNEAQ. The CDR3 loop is CASSLTQTNTGELFF. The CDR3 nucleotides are TGTGCCAGCAGCTTAACGCAGACGAACACCGGGGAGCTGTTTTTT.

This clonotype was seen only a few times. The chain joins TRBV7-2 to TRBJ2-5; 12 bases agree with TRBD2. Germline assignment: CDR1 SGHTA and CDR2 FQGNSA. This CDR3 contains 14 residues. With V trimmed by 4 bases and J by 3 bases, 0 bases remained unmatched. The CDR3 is CASSWTSGEETQYF. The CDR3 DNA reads TGTGCCAGCAGCTGGACTAGCGGGGAAGAGACCCAGTACTTC.

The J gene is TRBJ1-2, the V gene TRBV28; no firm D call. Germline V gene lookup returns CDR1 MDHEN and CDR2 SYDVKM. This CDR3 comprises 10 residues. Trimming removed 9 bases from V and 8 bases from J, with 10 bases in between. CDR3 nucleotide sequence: TGTGCCAGTGAGAAGCTGGGCTACACCTTC. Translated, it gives CASEKLGYTF.

The CDR3 sequence is CASSQVPYEQYF. The CDR3 DNA follows: TGTGCCAGCAGCCAGGTCCCCTACGAGCAGTACTTC. The chain combines TRBV3-1 with TRBJ2-7; D is ambiguous. Trimming removed 3 bases from V and 2 bases from J, with 5 bases in between. CDR3 length: 12 residues. Germline V gives CDR1 LGHDT, CDR2 YNNKEL (reference sequence).

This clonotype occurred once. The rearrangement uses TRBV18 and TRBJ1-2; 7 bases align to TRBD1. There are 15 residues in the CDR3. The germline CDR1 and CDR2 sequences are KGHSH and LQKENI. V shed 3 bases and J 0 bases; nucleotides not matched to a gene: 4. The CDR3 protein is CASSPGDRPNYGYTF. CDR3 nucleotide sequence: TGTGCCAGCTCACCCGGGGACAGACCTAACTATGGCTACACCTTC. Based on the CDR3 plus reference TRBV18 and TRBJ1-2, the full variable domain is NAGVMQNPRHLVRRRGQEARLRCSPMKGHSHVYWYRQLPEEGLKFMVYLQKENIIDESGMPKERFSAEFPKEGPSILRIQQVVRGDSAAYFCASSPGDRPNYGYTFGSGTRLTVV.

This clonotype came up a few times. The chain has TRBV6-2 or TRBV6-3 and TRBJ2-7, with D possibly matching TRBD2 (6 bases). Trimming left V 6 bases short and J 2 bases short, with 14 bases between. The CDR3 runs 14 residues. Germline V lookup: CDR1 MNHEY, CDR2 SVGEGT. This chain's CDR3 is CASREGGEAYEQYF. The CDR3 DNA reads TGTGCCAGCAGGGAGGGAGGTGAGGCCTACGAGCAGTACTTC.

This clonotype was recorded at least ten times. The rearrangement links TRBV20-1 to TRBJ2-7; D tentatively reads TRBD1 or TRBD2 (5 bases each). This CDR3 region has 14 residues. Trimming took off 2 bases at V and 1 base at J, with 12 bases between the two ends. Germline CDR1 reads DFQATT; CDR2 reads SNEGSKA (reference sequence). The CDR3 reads CSARWNWGSYEQYF. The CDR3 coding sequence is TGCAGTGCTAGATGGAATTGGGGGTCCTACGAGCAGTACTTC.

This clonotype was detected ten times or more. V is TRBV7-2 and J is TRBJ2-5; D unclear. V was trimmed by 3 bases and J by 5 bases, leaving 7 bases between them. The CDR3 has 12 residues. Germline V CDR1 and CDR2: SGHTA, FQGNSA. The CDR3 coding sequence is TGTGCCAGCAGCTTGTGGGCGGAGACCCAGTACTTC. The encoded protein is CASSLWAETQYF.